These T cell receptor beta chains were read from a single sample in a study of T cell changes during pregnancy in multiple sclerosis. TCRdb's copy holds only in-frame clones and misses some; the assay was immunoSEQ multiplex PCR. In the table there are under 65,000 clones, roughly 92% of which are singletons. This sample comprised CD8+ T cells from peripheral blood mononuclear cells, obtained in the third trimester of pregnancy. The receptors come from a female donor with multiple sclerosis, enrolled in a pregnancy study. Both conserved end residues are part of each CDR3.

V gene,J gene,CDR3 protein
TRBV5-4,TRBJ2-1,CASSSDGQGVGSYNEQFF
TRBV4-2,TRBJ2-5,CASAASVGRGETQYF
TRBV7-8,TRBJ1-1,CASSLDPRNTGAFF
TRBV14,TRBJ1-2,CASSQEQSGGYTF
TRBV25-1,TRBJ2-1,CASSFPGFYNEQFF
TRBV7-9,TRBJ2-3,CASSLSLQGPTDTQYF
TRBV30,TRBJ2-7,CAWSVLRVEQYF
TRBV27,TRBJ2-7,CASSFGGSYEQYF
TRBV9,TRBJ2-7,CASSTEGGSGYEQYF
TRBV28,TRBJ2-3,CASSLTSGASTDTQYF
TRBV27,TRBJ2-2,CASSIQRGPGELFF
TRBV5-1,TRBJ1-2,CASSLGTYGYTF
TRBV6-6,TRBJ2-3,CASSYAGGPDTQYF
TRBV2,TRBJ2-2,CASSLRTSHNTGELFF
TRBV11-2,TRBJ2-3,CASSLDPSGRTDTQYF
TRBV19,TRBJ1-4,CASSIMMGGSHFF
TRBV4-1,TRBJ2-3,CASRLGLAGADTQYF
TRBV29-1,TRBJ2-1,CSVGGSGRVSYNEQFF
TRBV28,TRBJ1-1,CASSLPGNTEAFF